Listed here are 8 T cell receptor beta chains from one sample, sequenced in a study of control samples from healthy donors and cancer patients. Assay: immunoSEQ multiplex PCR; the TCRdb copy retains only in-frame clones and omits some. The sample includes 100,000 to 150,000 clones, 75% to 95% seen only once; the top ten take about 2.5%. The sequencing input was blood. The receptors were sampled from a man aged 35 to 55 in good health.

This sequence joins TRBV19 and TRBJ1-5; D not certain. CDR3 length: 12 amino acids. Germline V gives CDR1 LNHDA, CDR2 SQIVND (reference sequence). The V gene lost 5 bases and the J gene lost 7 bases, with 9 bases spanning the gap. The CDR3 DNA is TGTGCCAGTAGTGTGCGGACGCAGCCCCAGCATTTT. Its translation: CASSVRTQPQHF.

The chain combines TRBV6-2 or TRBV6-3 with TRBJ2-3; D may be TRBD2 (6 bases). Germline CDR1 is MNHEY and CDR2 is SVGEGT. CDR3 length: 13 amino acids. Trimming removed 4 bases from V and 4 bases from J, with 9 bases in between. CDR3: CASSSWGADTQYF. The CDR3 DNA sequence: TGTGCCAGCAGTTCCTGGGGGGCAGATACGCAGTATTTT.

Concerning this clone: The junction departs from the called germline gene at one end, perhaps through a read error. The V call is TRBV2, the J call TRBJ1-2; 7 bases map to TRBD1. The CDR3 contains 13 residues. CDR1 is SNHLY and CDR2 is FYNNEI in the germline V gene. The CDR3 loop reads CLAQGQTNYGYTF. The CDR3, as DNA: TGCCTCGCCCAGGGACAGACTAACTATGGCTACACCTTC. The full variable domain, in which reference TRBV2 and TRBJ1-2 provide the parts outside the CDR3, is EPEVTQTPSHQVTQMGQEVILRCVPISNHLYFYWYRQILGQKVEFLVSFYNNEISEKSEIFDDQFSVERPDGSNFTLKIRSTKLEDSAMYFCLAQGQTNYGYTFGSGTRLTVV.

The V and J genes are TRBV5-1 and TRBJ2-3; TRBD1 might be the D (6 bases). There are 15 residues in the CDR3. CDR1 SGHRS and CDR2 YFSETQ come from the germline V gene. V was clipped by 4 bases and J by 0 bases, with 12 bases between them. The CDR3: CASSLPGQSTDTQYF. Written as DNA, the CDR3 is TGCGCCAGCAGCCTCCCGGGACAAAGCACAGATACGCAGTATTTT.

The chain combines TRBV20-1 with TRBJ1-1, with 7 nucleotides matching TRBD1. Germline values: CDR1 DFQATT, CDR2 SNEGSKA (reference sequence). With V trimmed by 3 bases and J by 7 bases, 8 bases remained unmatched. The length of the CDR3 is 13 residues. CDR3 sequence reads: CSASTGTAFEAFF. As DNA, the CDR3 is TGCAGTGCTAGTACCGGGACAGCCTTTGAAGCTTTCTTT.

The rearrangement joins TRBV27 to TRBJ2-7, with a possible D match to TRBD2 (6 bases). Trimming left V 3 bases short and J 4 bases short, with 7 bases between. The CDR3 consists of 12 residues. Germline V gene data show CDR1 as MNHEY and CDR2 as SMNVEV (reference sequence). CDR3: CASSFRGYEQYF. CDR3 coding DNA: TGTGCCAGCAGTTTCCGGGGGTACGAGCAGTACTTC.

The chain joins TRBV5-1 to TRBJ2-1; 11 bases match TRBD2. Trimming cost V 3 bases and J 7 bases; bases outside gene matches: 6. This CDR3 spans 15 amino acids. Germline-derived CDR1 and CDR2 are SGHRS and YFSETQ. CDR3 nucleotide sequence: TGCGCCAGCAGCTCAATGACTAGCGGGAATAATGAGCAGTTCTTC. It yields the protein CASSSMTSGNNEQFF. Variable domain in full (rest from reference TRBV5-1 and TRBJ2-1): KAGVTQTPRYLIKTRGQQVTLSCSPISGHRSVSWYQQTPGQGLQFLFEYFSETQRNKGNFPGRFSGRQFSNSRSEMNVSTLELGDSALYLCASSSMTSGNNEQFFGPGTRLTVL.

The J gene is TRBJ1-3, the V gene TRBV6-5, with D uncertain. The CDR3 has 15 residues. CDR1 is MNHEY and CDR2 is SVGAGI in the germline V gene. Trimming took off 4 bases at V and 4 bases at J, with 14 bases between the two ends. The CDR3 coding sequence is TGTGCCAGCAGTTTAACGTCGCTTTTCGGAAACACCATATATTTT. Its translation: CASSLTSLFGNTIYF.